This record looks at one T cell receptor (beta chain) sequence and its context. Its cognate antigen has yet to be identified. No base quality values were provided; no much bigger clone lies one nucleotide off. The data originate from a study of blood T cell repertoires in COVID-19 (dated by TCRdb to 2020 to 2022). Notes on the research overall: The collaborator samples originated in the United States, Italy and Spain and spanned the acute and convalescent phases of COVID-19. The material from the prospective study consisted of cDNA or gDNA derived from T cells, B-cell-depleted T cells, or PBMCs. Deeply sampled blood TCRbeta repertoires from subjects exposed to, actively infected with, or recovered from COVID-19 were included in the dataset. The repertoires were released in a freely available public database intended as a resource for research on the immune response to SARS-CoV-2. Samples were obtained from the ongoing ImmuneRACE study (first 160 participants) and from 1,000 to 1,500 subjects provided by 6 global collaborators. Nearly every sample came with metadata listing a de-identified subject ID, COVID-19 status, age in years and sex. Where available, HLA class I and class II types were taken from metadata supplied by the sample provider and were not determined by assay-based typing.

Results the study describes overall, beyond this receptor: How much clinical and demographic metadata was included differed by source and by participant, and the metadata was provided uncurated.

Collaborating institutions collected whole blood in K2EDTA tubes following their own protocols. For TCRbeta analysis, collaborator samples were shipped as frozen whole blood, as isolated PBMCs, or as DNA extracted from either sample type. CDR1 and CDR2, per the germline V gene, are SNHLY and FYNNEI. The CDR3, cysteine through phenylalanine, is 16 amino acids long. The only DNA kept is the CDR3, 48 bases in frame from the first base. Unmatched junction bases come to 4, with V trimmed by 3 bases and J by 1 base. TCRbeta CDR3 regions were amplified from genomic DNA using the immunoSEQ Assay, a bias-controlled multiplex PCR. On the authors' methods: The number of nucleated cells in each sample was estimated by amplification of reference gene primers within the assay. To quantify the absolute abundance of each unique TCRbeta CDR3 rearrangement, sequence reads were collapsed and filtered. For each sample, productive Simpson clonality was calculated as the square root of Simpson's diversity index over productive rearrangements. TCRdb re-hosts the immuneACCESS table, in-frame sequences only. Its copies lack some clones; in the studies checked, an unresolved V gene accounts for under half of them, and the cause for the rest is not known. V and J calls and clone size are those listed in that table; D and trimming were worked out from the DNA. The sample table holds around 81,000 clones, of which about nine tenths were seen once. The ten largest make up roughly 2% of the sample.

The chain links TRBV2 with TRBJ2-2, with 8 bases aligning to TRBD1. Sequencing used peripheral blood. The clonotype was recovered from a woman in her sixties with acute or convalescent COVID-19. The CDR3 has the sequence CASSEFGTGNTGELFF. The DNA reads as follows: TGTGCCAGCAGTGAGTTCGGGACAGGGAACACCGGGGAGCTGTTTTTT.